This passage covers 9 T cell receptor beta chains from one sample sequenced in a study of siplizumab effects on memory and regulatory T cells. TCRdb's copy holds only in-frame clones and misses some; the assay was immunoSEQ multiplex PCR. Of under 100,000 clones in the sample, about 87% were seen once. The sample consisted of Tregs sorted from blood. Source of these receptors: a human donor in good health.

The chain uses TRBV4-3 and TRBJ2-6, with D hard to call. V was pared by 0 bases and J by 0 bases, with 6 bases between. Germline-derived CDR1 and CDR2 are LGHNA and YSLEER. This CDR3 is built from 16 residues. CDR3 in amino acids: CASSQDSLSGANVLTF. CDR3 DNA sequence: TGCGCCAGCAGCCAAGACAGTCTCTCTGGGGCCAACGTCCTGACTTTC.

This clone was counted only a few times. The chain combines TRBV5-6 with TRBJ2-5, with D tentatively TRBD2 (5 bases). Trimming took off 4 bases at V and 0 bases at J, with 13 bases between the two ends. The CDR3 length is 15 residues. Germline CDR1 and CDR2: SGHDT and YYEEEE. The CDR3 coding sequence is TGTGCCAGCAGCACCCTAATCGGGGACCAAGAGACCCAGTACTTC. Translating gives CASSTLIGDQETQYF.

The rearrangement links TRBV19 to TRBJ2-7; 9 bases are shared with TRBD1. Germline V gene data show CDR1 as LNHDA and CDR2 as SQIVND (reference sequence). V lost 5 bases, J lost 3 bases, and 5 bases stayed unmatched. This CDR3 region has 14 residues. CDR3 in DNA: TGTGCCAGTAGTGTCCGGGACAGGGTCTACGAGCAGTACTTC. Its translation: CASSVRDRVYEQYF.

At least ten counts were recorded for this clone. This chain uses TRBV15 with TRBJ2-5; D not resolved. V lost 0 bases, J lost 0 bases, and 8 bases lay in between. Germline V gene sequence: CDR1 LNHNV, CDR2 YYDKDF (reference sequence). The CDR3 is 15 amino acids. The CDR3 spells CATSRDQGHQETQYF. DNA for the CDR3: TGTGCCACCAGCAGAGATCAAGGACACCAAGAGACCCAGTACTTC.

The chain is built from TRBV6-5 and TRBJ2-1; a weak D match, TRBD2 (6 bases). The CDR3 sequence is 15 residues long. Trimming pared 0 bases from V and 3 bases from J, leaving 9 bases between. CDR1 and CDR2 (germline): MNHEY, SVGAGI. Written as DNA, the CDR3 is TGTGCCAGCAGTTACTCGGGACTCCGCTACAATGAGCAGTTCTTC. It is translated as CASSYSGLRYNEQFF.

V usage is TRBV5-1 and J usage is TRBJ1-2; 8 bases map to TRBD1. V shed 4 bases, J shed 5 bases, and the junction held 10 bases outside the gene matches. The germline CDR1 and CDR2 sequences are SGHRS and YFSETQ. The CDR3 is 15 amino acids. The CDR3 region has the DNA TGCGCCAGCAGCCCTCCGGGACAGGCCTTATATGGCTACACCTTC. This codes for CASSPPGQALYGYTF.

V is TRBV6-5 and J is TRBJ1-3; D possibly corresponds to TRBD1 (5 bases). V dropped 8 bases and J dropped 4 bases, with 9 bases sitting between them. Germline V gene lookup returns CDR1 MNHEY and CDR2 SVGAGI. The CDR3 loop spans 12 amino acids. The chain's CDR3 is CASRGIGNTIYF. The CDR3 DNA is TGTGCCAGCCGGGGGATCGGAAACACCATATATTTT.

The chain recombines TRBV9 with TRBJ1-1; possibly TRBD1 for D (5 bases). The CDR3 consists of 13 residues. Germline V gene lookup returns CDR1 SGDLS and CDR2 YYNGEE. V gave up 2 bases and J gave up 0 bases, with 5 bases separating them. The CDR3 coding sequence is TGTGCCAGCAGCGTGACAGTGAACACTGAAGCTTTCTTT. Its translation: CASSVTVNTEAFF.

The chain joins TRBV6-1 to TRBJ2-2, with D perhaps TRBD1 (5 bases). The V end was cut by 6 bases, the J end by 4 bases, with 6 bases between. From germline, CDR1 is MNHNS and CDR2 SASEGT. The CDR3 sequence is 12 residues long. The CDR3, as DNA: TGTGCCAGCAGCAGGGCCACCGGGGAGCTGTTTTTT. Translation: CASSRATGELFF.